Shown below are 6 T cell receptor beta chains from a single sample sequenced in a study of blood T cell repertoires in COVID-19. The table came from immunoSEQ multiplex PCR; TCRdb's copy has only in-frame clones and leaves some out. This table has 10,000 or so clones, roughly nine tenths appearing once. The specimen was peripheral blood. All receptors derive from a human donor in a cohort sampled during active COVID-19.

This chain links TRBV5-4 with TRBJ1-1, with D perhaps TRBD1 (5 bases). There are 15 residues in the CDR3. Trimming shortened V by 0 bases and J by 4 bases, and 13 bases separated the two germline ends. The germline V gene encodes CDR1 SGHNT and CDR2 YYREEE (reference sequence). CDR3 sequence: CASSLGIGGGTEAFF. CDR3 nucleotide sequence: TGTGCCAGCAGCTTGGGGATCGGGGGGGGCACTGAAGCTTTCTTT.

This rearrangement joins TRBV2 to TRBJ2-7; 7 bases agree with TRBD1. Germline V gives CDR1 SNHLY, CDR2 FYNNEI. The V and J ends lost 4 bases and 6 bases, in that order; junction bases with no gene match: 3. The CDR3 sequence is 12 residues long. The CDR3 protein is CASSGDSGEQYF. DNA of the CDR3: TGTGCCAGCAGTGGGGACAGTGGCGAGCAGTACTTC.

V is TRBV6-5 and J is TRBJ2-7; 9 nucleotides line up with TRBD2. After removal of 4 bases from V and 1 base from J, the junction contained 5 bases not matched to a gene. The CDR3 loop spans 15 amino acids. In germline, CDR1 is MNHEY, CDR2 SVGAGI. The CDR3 is CASSSSAGGSYEQYF. The CDR3, as DNA: TGTGCCAGCAGTTCTTCCGCGGGAGGGTCCTACGAGCAGTACTTC.

The chain combines TRBV5-1 with TRBJ1-1; 7 bases line up with TRBD1. V was clipped by 5 bases and J by 1 base; unmatched bases: 8. Germline assignment: CDR1 SGHRS and CDR2 YFSETQ. This CDR3 has 15 amino acids. The CDR3 nucleotides read TGCGCCAGCAGTCGTAACCGGGACAGGAACACTGAAGCTTTCTTT. This translates into CASSRNRDRNTEAFF.

This sequence joins TRBV2 and TRBJ1-6, with D possibly being TRBD1 (6 bases). The CDR3 has 15 residues. The ends were cut back, 5 bases at V and 9 bases at J, with 17 bases in the middle. The germline V gene encodes CDR1 SNHLY and CDR2 FYNNEI. The CDR3 loop is CASSPQGLQSSPLHF. In DNA, the CDR3 is TGTGCCAGCAGTCCGCAGGGGTTACAGTCTTCACCCCTCCACTTT.

The chain joins TRBV30 to TRBJ1-1, with a tentative D call TRBD1 (5 bases). Looked up from germline, CDR1 is GTSNPN and CDR2 is SVGIG (reference sequence). V lost 7 bases and J 5 bases, leaving 26 bases between the germline ends. This CDR3 has 16 amino acids. The CDR3 DNA sequence: TGTGCCTCTTGCGGGACCTCCAAGAAAAGGTGGACTGAAGCTTTCTTT. It encodes CASCGTSKKRWTEAFF.